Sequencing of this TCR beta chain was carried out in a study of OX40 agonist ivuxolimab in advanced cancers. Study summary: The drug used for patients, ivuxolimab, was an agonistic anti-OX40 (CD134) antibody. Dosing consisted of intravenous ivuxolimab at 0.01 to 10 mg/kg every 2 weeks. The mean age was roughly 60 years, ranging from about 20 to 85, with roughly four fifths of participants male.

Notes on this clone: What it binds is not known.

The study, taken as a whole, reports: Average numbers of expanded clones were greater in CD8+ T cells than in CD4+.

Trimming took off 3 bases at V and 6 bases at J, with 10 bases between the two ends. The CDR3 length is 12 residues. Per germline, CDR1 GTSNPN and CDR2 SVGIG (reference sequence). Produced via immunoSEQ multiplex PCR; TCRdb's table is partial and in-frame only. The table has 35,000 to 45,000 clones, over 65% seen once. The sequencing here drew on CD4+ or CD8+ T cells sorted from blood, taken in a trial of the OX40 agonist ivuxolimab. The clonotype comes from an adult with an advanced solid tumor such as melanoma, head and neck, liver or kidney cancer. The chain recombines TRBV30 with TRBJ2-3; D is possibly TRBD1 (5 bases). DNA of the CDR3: TGTGCCTGGAGCCTAAAGGGGGATACGCAGTATTTT. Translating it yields CAWSLKGDTQYF.